Below, one T cell receptor (beta chain) is given with its context. These data come from a study of blood T cell repertoires in COVID-19. The protocol was immunoSEQ multiplex PCR, while the TCRdb copy is restricted to in-frame clones and leaves out a portion. The sample gives about 150,000 clones, 84% of which show up once; more than 2% is in the top ten. Germline-derived CDR1 and CDR2 are SGHTA and FQGNSA. Trimming shortened V by 3 bases and J by 4 bases, and 10 bases separated the two germline ends. The CDR3 is 13 residues long. The specimen sequenced was peripheral blood. The receptor was isolated from a man aged 65 to 85 with acute or convalescent COVID-19. The chain recombines TRBV7-2 with TRBJ2-7; D is possibly TRBD2 (7 bases). The CDR3 bases are TGTGCCAGCAGCTTGCGGGGGCAGTACGAGCAGTACTTC. Translated: CASSLRGQYEQYF.